The clone carrying this T cell receptor (beta chain) was counted between two and nine times. The antigen is unknown. This sample stems from a study of CD8 T cells in ankylosing spondylitis. Study-level findings and limits: Significant enrichment of disease-linked clones was reportedly seen in matched ankylosing spondylitis synovial fluid. Characteristic of ankylosing spondylitis blood, it appeared, was a TCR beta motif comprising several highly homologous variants. CD8+ cells made up the disease-linked clones, which were relatively rare in peripheral blood.

TCR beta libraries were made by quantitative 5'-RACE with molecular barcodes. TCRdb fed the 5' RACE reads into MiXCR, producing one record per CDR3 protein. The repertoire holds 300,000 to 400,000 distinct CDR3 sequences, with under 25% as singletons. There are 13 residues in the CDR3. Trimming removed 6 bases at V and 2 bases at J, with 13 bases between. The germline V gene has CDR1 SQVTM and CDR2 ANQGSEA. The rearrangement uses TRBV29-1 and TRBJ2-5, with D maybe TRBD2 (7 bases). The origin of this receptor is a male donor with ankylosing spondylitis. The sequencing input was blood, either unsorted or a sorted T cell fraction (not recorded which). The CDR3 region has the DNA TGCAGCGTCGAGGGGGAGGGGCAAGAGACCCAGTACTTC. Its translation is CSVEGEGQETQYF.